This note documents a single T cell receptor beta chain sequence. This specimen comes from a study of blood T cell repertoires in COVID-19. Study overall: Samples taken during acute and convalescent COVID-19 were collected in the United States, Italy and Spain. Sources were T cells, B-cell-depleted T cells, or PBMCs; the material itself was cDNA or gDNA.

Authors' data handling: The assay estimated nucleated cells by amplifying reference gene primers. Data came from immunoSEQ multiplex PCR; TCRdb stores just in-frame clones and leaves some out. V and J calls and clone size are given by that table; D and trimming were obtained from the DNA. The repertoire includes about 240,000 clones, roughly 83% of them detected once, and 9.6% sits in the top ten. Germline V gives CDR1 SGHDN, CDR2 FVKESK. Deletions cut 0 bases from V and 4 bases from J, with 9 bases between. There are 15 residues in the CDR3. Sequences were obtained from peripheral blood. The source is a woman aged 80 or older with acute or convalescent COVID-19. The chain has TRBV14 and TRBJ1-4, with D uncertain. The CDR3 sequence is CASSQDLGGNEKLFF. CDR3 in DNA: TGTGCCAGCAGCCAAGATTTGGGAGGTAATGAAAAACTGTTTTTT. The whole variable domain, remainder taken from reference TRBV14 and TRBJ1-4, is EAGVTQFPSHSVIEKGQTVTLRCDPISGHDNLYWYRRVMGKEIKFLLHFVKESKQDESGMPNNRFLAERTGGTYSTLKVQPAELEDSGVYFCASSQDLGGNEKLFFGSGTQLSVL.